This is a list of T cell receptor beta chains from one sample in a study of beta chain features in type 1 diabetes. The method was immunoSEQ multiplex PCR; TCRdb's version includes in-frame clones alone and lacks a portion of them. The sample carries around 140,000 clones, 10% to 15% recorded once. Sequenced: central memory CD4+ T cells from blood. The receptors stem from a young man with type 1 diabetes. CDR3s include the opening cysteine and the closing phenylalanine or tryptophan. The D gene is left open where the match is weak. Part of the rows lack a size; the others show once, few, many or a class for expanded clones.

clone_size	j_call	d_call	v_call	cdr3_nt	cdr3_aa
-	TRBJ2-3	-	TRBV4-2	TGTGCCAGCAGCCAAGGACCTGGAGATACGCAGTATTTT	CASSQGPGDTQYF
-	TRBJ2-7	TRBD1	TRBV7-9	TGTGCCAGCAGCCCCGTGACAGGGGGCAATAGCGAGCAGTACTTC	CASSPVTGGNSEQYF
-	TRBJ2-7	-	TRBV29-1	TGCAGCACACGGACCTCAAGCTCCTACGAGCAGTACTTC	CSTRTSSSYEQYF
few	TRBJ1-1	-	TRBV27	TGTGCCAGCAAGCAGTCCCAGGGGAGTTGGACTGAAGCTTTCTTT	CASKQSQGSWTEAFF
-	TRBJ1-3	-	TRBV30	TGTGCCTGGAGCATCCAGGGGACCAGCTCTGGAAACACCATATATTTT	CAWSIQGTSSGNTIYF
many	TRBJ1-1	TRBD1	TRBV10-1	TGCGCCAGCAGAGGGACAGGTGATGAAGCTTTCTTT	CASRGTGDEAFF
-	TRBJ1-3	-	TRBV19	TGTGCCAGTACCCTTGGACAGACGTATGCTGGATCTGGAAACACCATATATTTT	CASTLGQTYAGSGNTIYF
few	TRBJ1-6	-	TRBV10-3	TGTGCCAGTGGGCCACCCCTCCACTTT	CASGPPLHF
few	TRBJ2-7	TRBD1	TRBV4-1	TGCGCCAGCAGCCAAAGGGGGACAGGAGCCTACGAGCAGTACTTC	CASSQRGTGAYEQYF
-	TRBJ2-1	TRBD2	TRBV5-1	TGCGCCAGCAGCTGGGGAACTAGCGGGGGCTACAATGAGCAGTTCTTC	CASSWGTSGGYNEQFF
few	TRBJ1-4	-	TRBV4-1	TGCGCCAGCAGCCCGATATCCGGGAAAGAGTTTATTGGTGCAACTAATGAAAAACTGTTTTTT	CASSPISGKEFIGATNEKLFF
-	TRBJ1-5	-	TRBV6-5	TGTGCCAGCAGTAGGGAGGGAGTGAGCAATCAGCCCCAGCATTTT	CASSREGVSNQPQHF
-	TRBJ2-5	TRBD1	TRBV5-1	TGCGCCAGCAGCCCCTGGACAGGGCAAGAGACCCAGTACTTC	CASSPWTGQETQYF
-	TRBJ1-5	-	TRBV27	TGTGCCAGCAGTTTATCCAGGGTAAATCAGCCCCAGCATTTT	CASSLSRVNQPQHF
few	TRBJ1-2	-	TRBV30	TGTGCCTGGACGACAGTTACTAACTATGGCTACACCTTC	CAWTTVTNYGYTF
-	TRBJ1-2	-	TRBV11-3	TGTGCCAGCAGCTTAGTTGGCAGGGGAGAGGGCTACACCTTC	CASSLVGRGEGYTF
-	TRBJ2-7	-	TRBV7-2	TGTGCCAGCAGCTTAGCCCCCCCCAATGTGGACTACGAGCAGTACTTC	CASSLAPPNVDYEQYF
-	TRBJ2-5	-	TRBV5-4	TGTGCCAGCAGCTCCAGGGGTTTACAAGAGACCCAGTACTTC	CASSSRGLQETQYF
few	TRBJ1-6	-	TRBV23-1	TGCGCCAGCAGTCAATCCCGCGACGGGGGGGATTCACCCCTCCACTTT	CASSQSRDGGDSPLHF
-	TRBJ1-2	-	TRBV6-5	TGTGCCAGCAGCCGACAGTCCTATGGCTACACCTTC	CASSRQSYGYTF
few	TRBJ2-5	TRBD1	TRBV5-1	TGCGCCAGCAGCTTGGGACAGGGGTCCCTAACCCAGTACTTC	CASSLGQGSLTQYF
-	TRBJ2-7	TRBD1	TRBV7-9	TGTGCCAGCAGCAATAAGGACAGGGGCCACTACGAGCAGTACTTC	CASSNKDRGHYEQYF
-	TRBJ2-3	TRBD2	TRBV6-1	TGTGCCACCCAAAGCGGGGCGCTCACAGATACGCAGTATTTT	CATQSGALTDTQYF
-	TRBJ2-5	-	TRBV18	TGTGCCAGCTCACCTAGTAGCGGAAAGAGTGAGACCCAGTACTTC	CASSPSSGKSETQYF
many	TRBJ2-3	TRBD2	TRBV9	TGTGCCAGCAGCGTAGGCGGGGGGCCGGTAGATACGCAGTATTTT	CASSVGGGPVDTQYF
few	TRBJ2-7	-	TRBV5-1	TGCGCCAGCAGCTTGCGCGGTTATTTCTACGAGCAGTACTTC	CASSLRGYFYEQYF
few	TRBJ1-1	-	TRBV6-6	TGTGCCAGCAGTGCACGGGCCGAGAACACTGAAGCTTTCTTT	CASSARAENTEAFF
few	TRBJ1-5	-	TRBV30	TGTGCCTGGAGTCATCCGGGAAGCAATCAGCCCCAGCATTTT	CAWSHPGSNQPQHF
few	TRBJ1-2	-	TRBV5-4	TGTGCCACCCAGCCTGGGACGGGACTGGACACCTTC	CATQPGTGLDTF
-	TRBJ2-5	TRBD1	TRBV19	TGTGCCAGTAGTATTGGACAGGGAGGGACCCAGTACTTC	CASSIGQGGTQYF
-	TRBJ1-1	TRBD1	TRBV7-9	TGTGCCAGCAGCTTACAACAGGGGAGCACTGAAGCTTTCTTT	CASSLQQGSTEAFF
few	TRBJ2-3	TRBD2	TRBV5-6	TGTGCCAGCAGTCCCCGACTAGCGGGGAGCACAGATACGCAGTATTTT	CASSPRLAGSTDTQYF
-	TRBJ1-1	-	TRBV7-9	TGTGCCAGCAGCTTAGCGGGCAGACGGACTGAAGCTTTCTTT	CASSLAGRRTEAFF
few	TRBJ1-1	-	TRBV19	TGTGCCAGTAGTCTATTGGGGAGCACTGAAGCTTTCTTT	CASSLLGSTEAFF
-	TRBJ2-5	-	TRBV18	TGTGCCAGCTCACCGTACGAAGGGGATTGGGAGACCCAGTACTTC	CASSPYEGDWETQYF
-	TRBJ2-1	-	TRBV5-1	TGCGCCAGTTGCCCCGGGCAGGAGTCGATATACAATGAGCAGTTCTTC	CASCPGQESIYNEQFF
-	TRBJ2-3	-	TRBV6-5	TGTGCCAGCAGTCTCTCCTCAGGGTTTGTTGATACGCAGTATTTT	CASSLSSGFVDTQYF
few	TRBJ2-2	-	TRBV9	TGTGCCAGCAGAGACAAACAGCTCAGCGGGGAGCTGTTTTTT	CASRDKQLSGELFF
-	TRBJ1-2	-	TRBV28	TGTGCCAGCAGTTTAAGAGGGGGAGATGGCTACACCTTC	CASSLRGGDGYTF
-	TRBJ2-2	-	TRBV7-9	TGTGCCAGCAGCTCCCCCCACACCGGGGAGCTGTTTTTT	CASSSPHTGELFF
few	TRBJ1-4	TRBD1	TRBV6-1	TGTGCCAGCATGATGGGACAGCCAAATGAAAAACTGTTTTTT	CASMMGQPNEKLFF
-	TRBJ1-6	-	TRBV15	TGTGCCACCAGCAGTACTTACAGGGCCGCCCTCCACTTT	CATSSTYRAALHF
-	TRBJ2-1	-	TRBV2	TGTGCCAGCAGAGAACTCGTGGGACTCCCCTACAATGAGCAGTTCTTC	CASRELVGLPYNEQFF